These T cell receptor beta chains were read from a single sample in a study of T cell changes during pregnancy in multiple sclerosis. Here immunoSEQ multiplex PCR was the method, and the copy in TCRdb shows in-frame clones only, minus some. Of about 110,000 clones listed, 90% to 95% are singletons. The material sequenced was peripheral blood, taken after pregnancy. These receptor sequences come from a female donor with multiple sclerosis, enrolled in a pregnancy study. Each CDR3 is given with its conserved first and last residue. The D gene is left open where the match is weak. Not all rows give a size; the values are once, few, many and, for expanded clones, a class.

J: TRBJ2-7
V: TRBV9
D: TRBD2
size: -
DNA: TGTGCCAGCAGCGTAGCTACGACTAGCGGGGACGAGCAGTACTTC
CDR3: CASSVATTSGDEQYF

J: TRBJ1-5
V: TRBV30
D: -
size: -
DNA: TGTGCCTGGAGTATGGGGCTGGATCAGCCCCAGCATTTT
CDR3: CAWSMGLDQPQHF

J: TRBJ1-5
V: TRBV15
D: -
size: -
DNA: TGTGCCACCAGCTCCGGTTATAGCAATCAGCCCCAGCATTTT
CDR3: CATSSGYSNQPQHF

J: TRBJ2-7
V: TRBV5-1
D: TRBD1
size: -
DNA: TGCGCCAGCAGCATGGGACAGGGCGAGCAGTACTTC
CDR3: CASSMGQGEQYF

J: TRBJ2-1
V: TRBV13
D: -
size: -
DNA: TGTGCCAGCAGCTTTACTAGGGGGGGCAATGAGCAGTTCTTC
CDR3: CASSFTRGGNEQFF

J: TRBJ1-2
V: TRBV6-4
D: -
size: -
DNA: TGTGCCAGCAGTGACCCCCCCAACCGGGGAGTTAACTATGGCTACACCTTC
CDR3: CASSDPPNRGVNYGYTF

J: TRBJ2-5
V: TRBV11-2
D: TRBD2
size: -
DNA: TGTGCCAGCAGCTTAGCGGGGGGGTTTGAGACCCAGTACTTC
CDR3: CASSLAGGFETQYF

J: TRBJ2-1
V: TRBV5-1
D: TRBD2
size: -
DNA: TGCGCCAGCAGCCCGACTAGCGGCTCCTACAATGAGCAGTTCTTC
CDR3: CASSPTSGSYNEQFF

J: TRBJ2-2
V: TRBV7-9
D: -
size: few
DNA: TGTGCCAGCAGCCCGACCGGGGAGCTGTTTTTT
CDR3: CASSPTGELFF

J: TRBJ2-7
V: TRBV12-5
D: -
size: -
DNA: TGTGCTAGTGGTTTGCCCCCCGAGTACGAGCAGTACTTC
CDR3: CASGLPPEYEQYF

J: TRBJ1-6
V: TRBV4-2
D: -
size: -
DNA: TGTGCCAGCAGCCAAGGGAGTGTGACCCTTAGCCCTAATTCACCCCTCCACTTT
CDR3: CASSQGSVTLSPNSPLHF

J: TRBJ2-7
V: TRBV10-2
D: -
size: -
DNA: TGCGCCAGCACCGGAGATCGGGGTAAGGACGAGCAGTACTTC
CDR3: CASTGDRGKDEQYF

J: TRBJ1-2
V: TRBV25-1
D: TRBD1
size: -
DNA: TGTGCCAGCAGTGAAGGACAGGGCGGCTACACCTTC
CDR3: CASSEGQGGYTF

J: TRBJ1-6
V: TRBV5-1
D: -
size: -
DNA: TGCGCCAGCAGCTGGGACAACTATAATTCACCCCTCCACTTT
CDR3: CASSWDNYNSPLHF

J: TRBJ1-1
V: TRBV7-9
D: -
size: -
DNA: TGTGCCAGCAGCTTAGGGGGAGAGAACACTGAAGCTTTCTTT
CDR3: CASSLGGENTEAFF

J: TRBJ2-1
V: TRBV6-1
D: TRBD2
size: -
DNA: TGTGCCAGCAGTGGCCAACTCCATGGACTAGTGTACAATGAGCAGTTCTTC
CDR3: CASSGQLHGLVYNEQFF

J: TRBJ1-2
V: TRBV7-6
D: TRBD1
size: -
DNA: TGTGCCAGCAGCGAAGGACAGGGGAACTATGGCTACACCTTC
CDR3: CASSEGQGNYGYTF

J: TRBJ1-2
V: TRBV25-1
D: -
size: -
DNA: TGTGCCAGCAGTACACTCTACCCTGGAGCGGCGGGATCCTATGGCTACACCTTC
CDR3: CASSTLYPGAAGSYGYTF

J: TRBJ1-4
V: TRBV5-4
D: -
size: -
DNA: TGTGCCAGCAGCTTGGGGCATGGTGAAAAACTGTTTTTT
CDR3: CASSLGHGEKLFF

J: TRBJ1-2
V: TRBV7-2
D: -
size: -
DNA: TGTGCCAGCAGCCCGGGGACACCATATGGCTACACCTTC
CDR3: CASSPGTPYGYTF

J: TRBJ2-2
V: TRBV19
D: TRBD1
size: -
DNA: TGTGCCAGTAGTATATTAAGGGGGCTCGGCACCGGGGAGCTGTTTTTT
CDR3: CASSILRGLGTGELFF

J: TRBJ2-2
V: TRBV9
D: -
size: -
DNA: TGTGCCAGCTCCGGCAGGGTGAACACCGGGGAGCTGTTTTTT
CDR3: CASSGRVNTGELFF

J: TRBJ2-2
V: TRBV7-9
D: TRBD2
size: -
DNA: TGTGCCAGCAGCCCTAGCGGGGGGGCCCGCACCGGGGAGCTGTTTTTT
CDR3: CASSPSGGARTGELFF

J: TRBJ1-2
V: TRBV6-6
D: -
size: -
DNA: TGTGCCAGCAGTTACTCCCGGGAGCAACTCACCTATGGCTACACCTTC
CDR3: CASSYSREQLTYGYTF

J: TRBJ2-7
V: TRBV4-1
D: -
size: -
DNA: TGCGCCAGCAGCCCACAGGGTAGGCCCTACGAGCAGTACTTC
CDR3: CASSPQGRPYEQYF

J: TRBJ2-3
V: TRBV6-4
D: TRBD2
size: -
DNA: TGTGCCAGCAGTGTCGGGGGGGGGCAAGCAGATACGCAGTATTTT
CDR3: CASSVGGGQADTQYF